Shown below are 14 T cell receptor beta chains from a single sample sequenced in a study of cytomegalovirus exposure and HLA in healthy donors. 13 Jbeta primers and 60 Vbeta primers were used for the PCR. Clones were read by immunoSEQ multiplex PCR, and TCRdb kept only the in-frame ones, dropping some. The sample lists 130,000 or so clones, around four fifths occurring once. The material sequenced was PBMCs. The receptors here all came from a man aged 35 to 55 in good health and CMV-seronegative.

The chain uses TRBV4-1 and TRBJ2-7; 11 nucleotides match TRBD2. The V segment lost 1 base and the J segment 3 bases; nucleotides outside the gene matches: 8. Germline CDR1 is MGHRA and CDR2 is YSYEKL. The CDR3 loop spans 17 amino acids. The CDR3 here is CASSQALVTSGNYEQYF. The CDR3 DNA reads TGCGCCAGCAGCCAAGCCCTCGTGACTAGCGGGAACTACGAGCAGTACTTC.

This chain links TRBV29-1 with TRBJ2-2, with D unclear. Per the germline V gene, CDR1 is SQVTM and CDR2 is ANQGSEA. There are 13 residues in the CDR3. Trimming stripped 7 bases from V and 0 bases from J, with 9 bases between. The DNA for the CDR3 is TGCAGCGCTGGGCAGACGAACACCGGGGAGCTGTTTTTT. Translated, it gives CSAGQTNTGELFF.

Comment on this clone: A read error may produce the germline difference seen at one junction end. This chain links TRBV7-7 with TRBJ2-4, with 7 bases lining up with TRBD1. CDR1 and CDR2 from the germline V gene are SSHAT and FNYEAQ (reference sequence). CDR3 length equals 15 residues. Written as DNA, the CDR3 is TGTGCTAGCAGCCATCAACGGGACAGCAGAAACATTCAGTACTTC. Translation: CASSHQRDSRNIQYF.

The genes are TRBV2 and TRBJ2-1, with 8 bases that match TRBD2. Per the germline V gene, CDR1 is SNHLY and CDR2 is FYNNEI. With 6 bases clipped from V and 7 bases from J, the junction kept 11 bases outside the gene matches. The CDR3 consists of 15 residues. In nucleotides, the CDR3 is TGTGCCAGCAGGGTAGGCGGGGGGAGAGGGAATGAGCAGTTCTTC. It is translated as CASRVGGGRGNEQFF.

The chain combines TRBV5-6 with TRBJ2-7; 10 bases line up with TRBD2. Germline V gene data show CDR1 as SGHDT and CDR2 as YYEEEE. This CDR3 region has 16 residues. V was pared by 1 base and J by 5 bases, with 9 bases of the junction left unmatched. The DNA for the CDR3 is TGTGCCAGCAGCTTGTCCCTAGCGGGGGATATTGACGAGCAGTACTTC. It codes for CASSLSLAGDIDEQYF.

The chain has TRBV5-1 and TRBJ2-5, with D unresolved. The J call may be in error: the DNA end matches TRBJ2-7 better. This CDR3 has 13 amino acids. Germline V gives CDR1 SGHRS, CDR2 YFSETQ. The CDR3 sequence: CASSLDMGYEQYF. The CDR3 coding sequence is TGCGCCAGCAGCTTGGATATGGGCTACGAGCAGTACTTC.

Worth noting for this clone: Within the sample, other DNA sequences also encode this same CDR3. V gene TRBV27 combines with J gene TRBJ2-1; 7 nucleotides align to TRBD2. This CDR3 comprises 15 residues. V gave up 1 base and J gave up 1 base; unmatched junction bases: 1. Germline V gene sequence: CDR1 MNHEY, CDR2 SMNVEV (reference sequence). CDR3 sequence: CASSLLGGSYNEQFF. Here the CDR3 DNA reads TGTGCCAGCAGTTTATTGGGGGGGTCCTACAATGAGCAGTTCTTC.

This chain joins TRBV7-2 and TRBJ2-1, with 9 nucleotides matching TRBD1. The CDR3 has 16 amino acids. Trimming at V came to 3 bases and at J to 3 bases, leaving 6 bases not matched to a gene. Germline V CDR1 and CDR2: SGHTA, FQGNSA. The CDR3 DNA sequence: TGTGCCAGCAGCTTTCAGACAGGGGGTCACTACAATGAGCAGTTCTTC. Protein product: CASSFQTGGHYNEQFF. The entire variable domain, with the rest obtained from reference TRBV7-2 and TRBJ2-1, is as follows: GAGVSQSPSNKVTEKGKDVELRCDPISGHTALYWYRQSLGQGLEFLIYFQGNSAPDKSGLPSDRFSAERTGGSVSTLTIQRTQQEDSAVYLCASSFQTGGHYNEQFFGPGTRLTVL.

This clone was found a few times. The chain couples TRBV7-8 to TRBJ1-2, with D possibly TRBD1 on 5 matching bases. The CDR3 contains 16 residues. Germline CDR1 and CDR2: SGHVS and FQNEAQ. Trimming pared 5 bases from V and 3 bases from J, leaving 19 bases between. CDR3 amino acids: CASSTPVGGFHYGYTF. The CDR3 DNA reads TGTGCCAGCAGCACTCCAGTGGGGGGGTTTCACTATGGCTACACCTTC.

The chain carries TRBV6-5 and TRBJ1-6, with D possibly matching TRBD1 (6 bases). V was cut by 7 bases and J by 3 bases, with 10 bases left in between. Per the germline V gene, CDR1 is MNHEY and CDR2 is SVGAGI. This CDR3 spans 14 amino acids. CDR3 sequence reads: CASTQGVYNSPLHF. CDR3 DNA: TGTGCCAGCACACAGGGTGTCTATAATTCACCCCTCCACTTT.

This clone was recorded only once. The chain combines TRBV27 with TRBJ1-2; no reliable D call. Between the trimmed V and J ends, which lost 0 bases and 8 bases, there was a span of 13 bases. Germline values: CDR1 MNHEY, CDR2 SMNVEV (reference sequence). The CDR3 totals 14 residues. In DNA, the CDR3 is TGTGCCAGCAGTTTATCGGCGGACGGAGGGGGCTACACCTTC. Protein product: CASSLSADGGGYTF.

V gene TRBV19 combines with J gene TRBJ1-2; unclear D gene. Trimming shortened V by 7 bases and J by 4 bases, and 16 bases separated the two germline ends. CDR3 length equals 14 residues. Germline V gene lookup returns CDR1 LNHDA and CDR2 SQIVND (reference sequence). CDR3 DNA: TGTGCCAGTACGCTGTCTTACTCCGCCTATGGCTACACCTTC. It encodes CASTLSYSAYGYTF.

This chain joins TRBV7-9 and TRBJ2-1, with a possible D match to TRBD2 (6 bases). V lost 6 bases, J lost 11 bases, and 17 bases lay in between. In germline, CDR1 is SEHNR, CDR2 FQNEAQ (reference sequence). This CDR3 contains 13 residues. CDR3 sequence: CASSSPAGGQQFF. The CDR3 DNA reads TGTGCCAGCAGTTCCCCAGCGGGCGGCCAGCAGTTCTTC.

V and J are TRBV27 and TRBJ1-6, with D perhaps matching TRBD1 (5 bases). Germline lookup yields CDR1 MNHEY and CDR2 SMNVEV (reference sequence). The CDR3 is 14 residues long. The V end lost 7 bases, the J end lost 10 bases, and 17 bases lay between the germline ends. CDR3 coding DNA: TGTGCCAGCACCCTGCGGGGGTTCGGCTCACCCCTCCACTTT. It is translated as CASTLRGFGSPLHF.